This T cell receptor (beta chain) was sequenced for a study of tumour-infiltrating T cells in Burkitt lymphoma. Study-wide context: Repertoire clonality predicted overall and progression-free survival.

Clones were sequenced by immunoSEQ multiplex PCR, and TCRdb holds only the in-frame ones, with some missing. The data show about 10,000 clones, roughly 58% seen once. In germline, CDR1 is SGHNT, CDR2 YYREEE (reference sequence). The CDR3 covers 14 residues. V shed 10 bases, J shed 8 bases, and the junction held 12 bases outside the gene matches. In its sample, this clone was seen a few times. The specimen was tumor tissue. This chain joins TRBV5-4 and TRBJ1-4; TRBD1 aligns across 9 bases. The clonotype comes from a human donor with diffuse large B-cell lymphoma. CDR3 in amino acids: CAGSDRGDVEKLFF. CDR3 nucleotides: TGTGCCGGCTCCGACAGGGGGGATGTGGAAAAACTGTTTTTT.